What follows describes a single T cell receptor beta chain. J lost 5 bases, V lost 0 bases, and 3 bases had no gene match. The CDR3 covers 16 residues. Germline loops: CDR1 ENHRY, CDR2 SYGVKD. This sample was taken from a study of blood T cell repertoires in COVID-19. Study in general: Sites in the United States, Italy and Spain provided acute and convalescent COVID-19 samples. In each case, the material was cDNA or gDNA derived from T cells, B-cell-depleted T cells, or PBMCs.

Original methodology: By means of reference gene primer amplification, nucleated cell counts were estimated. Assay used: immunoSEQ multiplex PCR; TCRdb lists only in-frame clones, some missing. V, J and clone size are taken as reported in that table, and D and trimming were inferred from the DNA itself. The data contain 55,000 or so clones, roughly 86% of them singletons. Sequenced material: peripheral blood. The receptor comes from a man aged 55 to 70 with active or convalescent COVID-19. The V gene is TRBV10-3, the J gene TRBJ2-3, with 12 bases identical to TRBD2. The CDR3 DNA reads TGTGCCATCAGTGAGTCGTCGACTAGCGGGAGAGATACGCAGTATTTT. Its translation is CAISESSTSGRDTQYF.